Each of the 28 T cell receptor beta chains below was sequenced from the same sample in a study of blood T cell repertoires in COVID-19. Data came from immunoSEQ multiplex PCR; TCRdb stores just in-frame clones and leaves some out. The data show fewer than 200,000 clones, 88% seen once. The sequenced sample was peripheral blood. The receptors shown here come from a man aged 50 to 60 who had recovered from COVID-19.

The chain has TRBV7-2 and TRBJ2-7; 7 positions match TRBD2. The CDR3 sequence is 14 residues long. The germline V gene has CDR1 SGHTA and CDR2 FQGNSA. Trimming removed 4 bases from V and 3 bases from J; junction bases left unmatched: 6. The CDR3 bases are TGTGCCAGCAGCTCCTTACCGGGGGGCTACGAGCAGTACTTC. This codes for CASSSLPGGYEQYF.

The V and J genes are TRBV6-5 and TRBJ1-4, with D tentatively TRBD1 (6 bases). V shed 0 bases and J shed 7 bases, with 12 bases lying between them. Germline assignment: CDR1 MNHEY and CDR2 SVGAGI. The length of the CDR3 is 15 residues. The CDR3 protein is CASSYSGGHGEKLFF. CDR3 coding DNA: TGTGCCAGCAGTTACTCGGGGGGGCATGGTGAAAAACTGTTTTTT.

The V and J genes are TRBV28 and TRBJ2-7; a possible D gene is TRBD2 (6 bases). Trimming cost V 2 bases and J 2 bases, with 10 bases left between them. The CDR3 runs to 14 residues. The germline gives CDR1 MDHEN, CDR2 SYDVKM. In nucleotides, the CDR3 is TGTGCCAGCAGTTTAGGGGGAGGCCCCTACGAGCAGTACTTC. Protein product: CASSLGGGPYEQYF. The full variable domain, with the rest looked up from reference TRBV28 and TRBJ2-7, is DVKVTQSSRYLVKRTGEKVFLECVQDMDHENMFWYRQDPGLGLRLIYFSYDVKMKEKGDIPEGYSVSREKKERFSLILESASTNQTSMYLCASSLGGGPYEQYFGPGTRLTVT.

The chain uses TRBV12-2 and TRBJ2-7; TRBD1 reflects the table's D call only, with no check against the DNA. TRBV12-2 is assigned pseudogene status. The CDR3 consists of 17 residues. CDR3 sequence: CASRSKSPGQGNYEQYF. The CDR3 DNA is TGTGCAAGTCGCTCCAAATCTCCGGGACAGGGGAACTACGAGCAGTACTTC.

This chain connects TRBV29-1 to TRBJ1-1; the match to TRBD1 covers 7 bases. V lost 6 bases and J lost 2; bases outside the gene matches: 6. The CDR3 totals 13 residues. Germline values: CDR1 SQVTM, CDR2 ANQGSEA. CDR3 residues: CSVGRQGNTEAFF. CDR3 nucleotides: TGCAGCGTGGGAAGACAGGGAAACACTGAAGCTTTCTTT.

The rearrangement links TRBV5-6 to TRBJ1-2; D possibly corresponds to TRBD1 (5 bases). In germline, CDR1 is SGHDT, CDR2 YYEEEE. Trimming took off 4 bases at V and 8 bases at J, with 12 bases between the two ends. The CDR3 contains 12 residues. The CDR3 here is CASSSRVGGYTF. For the CDR3, the DNA is TGTGCCAGCAGCAGCAGGGTGGGAGGCTACACCTTC.

This clone is a singleton in its sample. The rearrangement links TRBV5-4 to TRBJ2-7; 9 nucleotides align to TRBD2. From germline, CDR1 is SGHNT and CDR2 YYREEE (reference sequence). V was clipped by 0 bases and J by 3 bases; unmatched bases: 1. This CDR3 is 14 amino acids long. CDR3 loop: CASSLETSGYEQYF. The CDR3 coding sequence is TGTGCCAGCAGCTTGGAGACTAGCGGCTACGAGCAGTACTTC.

The V gene is TRBV27, the J gene TRBJ2-2; 10 bases agree with TRBD1. The germline V gene encodes CDR1 MNHEY and CDR2 SMNVEV (reference sequence). The CDR3 covers 15 residues. With 6 bases clipped from V and 5 bases from J, the junction kept 6 bases outside the gene matches. The CDR3 reads CASSPGTGVTGELFF. CDR3 nucleotide sequence: TGTGCCAGCAGCCCCGGGACAGGGGTAACCGGGGAGCTGTTTTTT.

V and J are TRBV6-6 and TRBJ1-1; TRBD1 matches 9 bases. This CDR3 spans 14 amino acids. V lost 6 bases and J lost 8; bases outside the gene matches: 10. Germline CDR1 is MNHNY and CDR2 is SVGAGI (reference sequence). In DNA, the CDR3 is TGTGCCAGCAGGTACGACAGGGGGACAGGAGAAGCTTTCTTT. Translating it yields CASRYDRGTGEAFF.

The chain couples TRBV5-6 to TRBJ2-1; 8 bases map to TRBD2. Germline CDR1 is SGHDT and CDR2 is YYEEEE. The junction had 5 bases not matched to a gene; V was cut back by 0 bases and J by 9 bases. CDR3 size: 14 residues. CDR3 amino acids: CASSLDGRAPEQFF. CDR3 nucleotide sequence: TGTGCCAGCAGCTTGGACGGGAGGGCCCCTGAGCAGTTCTTC.

V usage is TRBV10-3 and J usage is TRBJ2-7, with TRBD1 identical over 8 bases. The V and J ends lost 7 bases and 4 bases, in that order; junction bases with no gene match: 9. This CDR3 spans 14 amino acids. Germline V gene data show CDR1 as ENHRY and CDR2 as SYGVKD. CDR3 region: CAINRQGSSYEQYF. The CDR3 region has the DNA TGTGCCATCAACAGACAGGGGAGTAGTTACGAGCAGTACTTC.

The chain is built from TRBV30 and TRBJ2-3, with TRBD2 identical over 9 bases. There are 13 residues in the CDR3. Germline assignment: CDR1 GTSNPN and CDR2 SVGIG (reference sequence). After removal of 1 base from V and 4 bases from J, the junction contained 0 bases not matched to a gene. CDR3 amino acids: CAWSGGGADTQYF. CDR3 in DNA: TGTGCCTGGAGTGGCGGGGGGGCAGATACGCAGTATTTT.

The rearrangement links TRBV2 to TRBJ2-7, with D possibly TRBD2 on 5 matching bases. Looked up from germline, CDR1 is SNHLY and CDR2 is FYNNEI. The V end was cut by 7 bases, the J end by 4 bases, with 8 bases between. CDR3 size: 11 residues. CDR3 in amino acids: CASTAGYEQYF. CDR3 coding DNA: TGTGCCAGCACCGCGGGTTACGAGCAGTACTTC.

CDR3 in amino acids: CASSPARRNTDTQYF. The CDR3 DNA is TGTGCCAGCAGTCCAGCGAGACGGAACACAGATACGCAGTATTTT. The chain is built from TRBV6-4 and TRBJ2-3, with no clear D. The CDR3 totals 15 residues. CDR1 MRHNA and CDR2 SNTAGT come from the germline V gene. Trimming removed 5 bases from V and 2 bases from J, with 14 bases in between.

Only a few counts were recorded for this clone. The V and J genes are TRBV5-6 and TRBJ1-5; D may be TRBD1 (6 bases). Germline values: CDR1 SGHDT, CDR2 YYEEEE. V was clipped by 3 bases and J by 5 bases, with 21 bases between them. The CDR3 runs to 17 residues. In DNA, the CDR3 is TGTGCCAGCAGCTCCGGACAGACTCGTCTGGGGGATCAGCCCCAGCATTTT. This translates into CASSSGQTRLGDQPQHF. The whole variable domain, filled in from reference TRBV5-6 and TRBJ1-5, reads DAGVTQSPTHLIKTRGQQVTLRCSPKSGHDTVSWYQQALGQGPQFIFQYYEEEERQRGNFPDRFSGHQFPNYSSELNVNALLLGDSALYLCASSSGQTRLGDQPQHFGDGTRLSIL.

The chain uses TRBV29-1 and TRBJ2-5; 12 nucleotides agree with TRBD1. Losses at the gene ends were 8 bases for V and 5 bases for J; bases not matched to a gene: 12. The CDR3 runs to 15 residues. Germline V lookup: CDR1 SQVTM, CDR2 ANQGSEA. The CDR3: CSPDRDRGRRETQYF. The CDR3 DNA is TGCAGCCCTGATCGGGACAGGGGGCGCCGGGAGACCCAGTACTTC.

This clone has a single count. The chain joins TRBV11-2 to TRBJ2-1; D perhaps matches TRBD2 (5 bases). Trimming shortened V by 0 bases and J by 13 bases, and 10 bases separated the two germline ends. Germline V gives CDR1 SGHAT, CDR2 FQNNGV. The CDR3 consists of 12 residues. The CDR3 nucleotides read TGTGCCAGCAGCTTAGATGAGAGGGAACAGTTCTTC. Protein: CASSLDEREQFF.

The chain carries TRBV6-6 and TRBJ2-3; a possible D gene is TRBD2 (6 bases). Germline lookup yields CDR1 MNHNY and CDR2 SVGAGI (reference sequence). V was clipped by 8 bases and J by 5 bases, with 14 bases between them. The CDR3 contains 13 residues. Here the CDR3 DNA reads TGTGCCAGCGGACTACGGGATTTAGATACGCAGTATTTT. It encodes CASGLRDLDTQYF.

The rearrangement uses TRBV11-2 and TRBJ1-3; a weak D match, TRBD1 (5 bases). Deletions cut 6 bases from V and 2 bases from J, with 5 bases between. The CDR3 totals 12 residues. The V gene's germline CDR1 is SGHAT and CDR2 FQNNGV. CDR3 nucleotides: TGTGCCAGCAGGGGGCCTGGAAACACCATATATTTT. Protein product: CASRGPGNTIYF.

Written as DNA, the CDR3 is TGTGCCAGCAGTTTCGAACAGGGTCAGCCCCAGCATTTT. Translated, it gives CASSFEQGQPQHF. V gene TRBV12-3 or TRBV12-4 combines with J gene TRBJ1-5; D is perhaps TRBD1 (6 bases). Trimming left V 3 bases short and J 6 bases short, with 9 bases between. This CDR3 contains 13 residues.

The chain is built from TRBV19 and TRBJ1-2, with TRBD1 identical over 8 bases. The CDR3 loop spans 13 amino acids. Unmatched junction bases numbered 4, after V lost 6 bases and J lost 4 bases. Germline V CDR1 and CDR2: LNHDA, SQIVND (reference sequence). CDR3 in amino acids: CASRGQGGYGYTF. The CDR3, as DNA: TGTGCCAGTAGAGGACAGGGAGGCTATGGCTACACCTTC.

The chain joins TRBV24-1 to TRBJ2-5, with TRBD1 matching over 7 bases. The CDR3 covers 15 residues. With 3 bases clipped from V and 1 base from J, the junction kept 4 bases outside the gene matches. Germline V gene data show CDR1 as KGHDR and CDR2 as SFDVKD. As DNA, the CDR3 is TGTGCCACCAGTGATACGGACAGGCCCCAAGAGACCCAGTACTTC. This gives the protein CATSDTDRPQETQYF.

The chain links TRBV19 to TRBJ2-2; D gene unclear. The CDR3 totals 16 residues. CDR1 is LNHDA, CDR2 SQIVND, per germline (reference sequence). Trimming took off 1 base at V and 6 bases at J, with 15 bases between the two ends. The CDR3 protein is CASSIARGPPPGELFF. CDR3 nucleotide sequence: TGTGCCAGTAGTATAGCTAGAGGCCCCCCACCCGGGGAGCTGTTTTTT. The whole variable domain, remainder taken from reference TRBV19 and TRBJ2-2, is DGGITQSPKYLFRKEGQNVTLSCEQNLNHDAMYWYRQDPGQGLRLIYYSQIVNDFQKGDIAEGYSVSREKKESFPLTVTSAQKNPTAFYLCASSIARGPPPGELFFGEGSRLTVL.

This chain joins TRBV5-1 and TRBJ2-1; maybe TRBD1 (6 bases). This CDR3 comprises 15 residues. The V gene's germline CDR1 is SGHRS and CDR2 YFSETQ. With 0 bases removed from V and 7 bases from J, the gap between germline ends came to 14 bases. Here the CDR3 DNA reads TGCGCCAGCAGCTTGGCCGGGCAGGGGTTTAATGAGCAGTTCTTC. Translated: CASSLAGQGFNEQFF.

This chain links TRBV7-3 with TRBJ2-1, with TRBD2 matching over 10 bases. The CDR3 sequence is 19 residues long. Losses at the gene ends were 4 bases for V and 3 bases for J; bases not matched to a gene: 15. Germline CDR1 SGHTA, CDR2 FQGTGA. CDR3 DNA: TGTGCCAGCAGCTCTATTACTCTAGCGGGAGTCTCGGACTACAATGAGCAGTTCTTC. Its protein is CASSSITLAGVSDYNEQFF.

The chain joins TRBV6-6 to TRBJ2-5; 8 bases fit TRBD1. The germline CDR1 and CDR2 sequences are MNHNY and SVGAGI (reference sequence). This CDR3 spans 15 amino acids. With 0 bases clipped from V and 4 bases from J, the junction kept 4 bases outside the gene matches. CDR3 amino acids: CASSYSRTGRETQYF. The CDR3 bases are TGTGCCAGCAGTTACTCGAGGACAGGGAGAGAGACCCAGTACTTC.

V is TRBV19 and J is TRBJ2-2; 9 bases agree with TRBD2. CDR3 length: 15 residues. Unmatched junction bases numbered 4, after V lost 3 bases and J lost 5 bases. The germline CDR1 and CDR2 sequences are LNHDA and SQIVND (reference sequence). In DNA form, the CDR3 reads TGTGCCAGTAGTATGGTAGCGGGAGAGACCGGGGAGCTGTTTTTT. Its translation is CASSMVAGETGELFF.

About this clone: Other DNA sequences in this sample translate to the same CDR3. The chain uses TRBV4-2 and TRBJ2-7, with D possibly matching TRBD2 (7 bases). Per the germline V gene, CDR1 is LGHNA and CDR2 is YNFKEQ. V was clipped by 1 base and J by 4 bases, with 11 bases between them. CDR3 length: 14 residues. CDR3 loop: CASSQAGGPYEQYF. In nucleotides, the CDR3 is TGTGCCAGCAGCCAAGCGGGGGGCCCTTACGAGCAGTACTTC.